This T cell receptor (beta chain) appears in the sequencing data of a study of read filtering for tumor transcriptome and immune sequencing (TCRdb year 2020). A note on the overall study: The cohort consisted of approximately 17 male and around 14 female patients, with a mean age of approximately 66 years and an age range of about 47 to 85. As a main aim, a read-filtering strategy for immune repertoire data was addressed, with the specific question being whether clonotypes supported by a single read should be removed. TCR repertoires obtained by targeted immune repertoire sequencing and by bulk whole-transcriptome sequencing performed on the same bone marrow samples were compared. After DNase treatment, whole-transcriptome libraries were prepared with the TruSeq RNA Access Library Prep Kit. By revised international staging, under 10 patients were R-ISS I, some 17 were R-ISS II and over 5 were R-ISS III. Per sample, about 3.5 to 11 million TCR-region mapped reads were obtained with IR-seq, compared with only 85 to 1273 with RNA-seq. Results the study describes overall, beyond this receptor: Clonotypes were captured by IR-seq at much higher depth and more reliably than by RNA-seq, and smaller IR-seq throughput was sufficient for identification of most shared clonotypes. Removing single-read clonotypes increased the correlation between IR-seq and RNA-seq shared clonotype proportions. Single-read clonotypes made up roughly 80% of clonotypes but only 3.5% to 4% of total reads in IR-seq, compared with approximately 70% of clonotypes and 44.6% of reads in RNA-seq. Rather than purified T cells, the sorted CD138-negative fraction was a mixed bone marrow immune population.

Bone marrow was sampled from every patient at the time of active disease. Isolation of bone marrow mononuclear cells was performed by Ficoll-Hypaque density gradient centrifugation. Myeloma plasma cells were removed and CD138-negative cells were obtained by negative selection following labeling with CD138 magnetic microbeads on a MACS separator. Flow cytometry on an Attune NxT with CD138 antibodies was used to check the purity of the isolated cells. TRIzol reagent was used to extract total RNA, which was then quantified with a NanoDrop spectrophotometer. Paired RNA-seq and IR-seq were performed on the CD138-negative bone marrow sample of each patient. CDR1 MNHEY and CDR2 SMNVEV are derived from the germline V gene (reference sequence). Taken from cysteine to phenylalanine, the CDR3 has 17 residues. Kept here is only the CDR3 DNA, which spans 51 bases and is read in frame from base 1. TCR libraries were built from 400 ng RNA with the Immunoverse kit, using molecular barcoded adaptors covering alpha/delta and beta/gamma chains. TCR library preparation used the same RNA that went into transcriptome sequencing. Sequencing of the TCR libraries was done on an Illumina HiSeq 4000 with 2 x 150 cycles. On the study's bioinformatics: With MiXCR, TCR reads were aligned to human V, D, J and C references and assembled into CDR3 clonotypes, with quality filtering and error correction included. The tcR package in R was used for analysis of clonotype counts and gene usage diversity. For inspection of raw mapping reads, RNA-seq reads were mapped by STAR aligner version 2.5.3a onto GRCh37 of the human genome. To test the effect of sequencing depth on detected clonotypes, IR-seq fastq files were randomly downsampled using Seqtk 1.3. The public reads were reprocessed in TCRdb via fastp at Q25 and MiXCR, keeping in-frame beta chains. Here each entry gathers all rows of one CDR3 protein and keeps the most common genes and DNA. These V and J calls derive from TCRdb rather than the authors' analysis. This sample gives some 140,000 distinct CDR3 sequences in total; approximately 13% of them show up just once. Around 8.2% of the sample is taken by the ten largest.

For this clonotype: Its antigen specificity is not known. A read error may account for a junction end that differs from germline.

The source is a donor at least 40 years old with multiple myeloma. The sequenced material came from a population of CD138-negative cells sorted from bone marrow. The sample's cell subset or site label, decoded: bone marrow mononuclear cells depleted of CD138+ plasma/myeloma cells by negative magnetic selection. The receptor chain draws on TRBV27 and TRBJ2-3, and 7 junction bases match TRBD1. The DNA sequence is given as TGTGCCAGCGGTTTACTCCGGAGGACAGGTGGCGCAGATACGCAGTATTTT. Translation gives CASGLLRRTGGADTQYF.